The 17 T cell receptor beta chains presented below share a single source sample, sequenced in a study of cytomegalovirus exposure and HLA in healthy donors. With 60 Vbeta and 13 Jbeta primers, the PCR was carried out. Assay: immunoSEQ multiplex PCR; the TCRdb copy retains only in-frame clones and omits some. The sample contains about 140,000 clones, roughly 80% of which appear only once. Sequencing was performed on PBMCs. The receptor source for this set is a man aged 35-49 years in good health and CMV-seropositive.

In the case of this clone: Mismatch with germline at one junction end may stem from a read error. J is TRBJ2-7 and V is TRBV5-1; D is possibly TRBD2 (7 bases). Per the germline V gene, CDR1 is SGHRS and CDR2 is YFSETQ. CDR3 length: 14 residues. CDR3 region: CASSLTGGIDEQHF. DNA of the CDR3: TGCGCCAGCAGCTTAACGGGGGGCATCGACGAGCAGCACTTC.

The gene calls are TRBV10-3 and TRBJ1-2; no clear D gene. The CDR3 runs to 13 residues. Germline V CDR1 and CDR2: ENHRY, SYGVKD. Trimming shortened V by 10 bases and J by 3 bases, and 15 bases separated the two germline ends. CDR3: CATAGYTDYGYTF. CDR3 sequence (DNA): TGTGCCACGGCGGGGTATACAGACTATGGCTACACCTTC.

J is TRBJ2-5 and V is TRBV5-1; D gene unclear. Germline V gives CDR1 SGHRS, CDR2 YFSETQ. Trimming cost V 6 bases and J 5 bases, with 11 bases left between them. The CDR3 spans 12 residues. The CDR3 spells CASNYLGETQYF. The DNA for the CDR3 is TGCGCCAGCAACTACCTCGGGGAGACCCAGTACTTC.

The CDR3, as DNA: TGTGCCATCAGTGACCCGCGAGGGGGAATGAATGAGCAGTTCTTC. This translates into CAISDPRGGMNEQFF. This rearrangement joins TRBV10-3 to TRBJ2-1; TRBD1 might be the D (6 bases). Germline V gene sequence: CDR1 ENHRY, CDR2 SYGVKD. The CDR3 contains 15 residues. Trimming took 3 bases from V and 7 from J, leaving 16 bases between them.

This chain links TRBV5-4 with TRBJ1-4, with a possible D match to TRBD1 (5 bases). V lost 4 bases and J 0 bases, leaving 10 bases between the germline ends. The CDR3 is made up of 15 amino acids. Germline lookup yields CDR1 SGHNT and CDR2 YYREEE (reference sequence). CDR3 sequence reads: CASSTLTATNEKLFF. Here the CDR3 DNA reads TGTGCCAGCAGCACTCTGACAGCAACTAATGAAAAACTGTTTTTT.

The chain couples TRBV29-1 to TRBJ1-2; D not certain. Germline V gene data show CDR1 as SQVTM and CDR2 as ANQGSEA. Between the trimmed V and J ends, which lost 2 bases and 1 base, there was a span of 5 bases. CDR3 length equals 12 residues. The CDR3 sequence: CSVETSNYGYTF. The CDR3 DNA reads as TGCAGCGTTGAAACCAGTAACTATGGCTACACCTTC.

The chain combines TRBV30 with TRBJ1-3; unclear D gene. The length of the CDR3 is 15 residues. The germline V gene encodes CDR1 GTSNPN and CDR2 SVGIG (reference sequence). Trimming took 7 bases from V and 2 from J, leaving 18 bases between them. CDR3 nucleotide sequence: TGTGCCTACACCTTGGGGAGACTCGCTGGAAACACCATATATTTT. Translated, it gives CAYTLGRLAGNTIYF.

The chain combines TRBV5-1 with TRBJ2-1; D not resolved. Germline V gene lookup returns CDR1 SGHRS and CDR2 YFSETQ. CDR3 length equals 16 residues. V was cut by 5 bases and J by 0 bases, with 15 bases left in between. The CDR3: CASSGRGQSSYNEQFF. CDR3 nucleotide sequence: TGCGCCAGCAGTGGTCGCGGTCAGAGCTCCTACAATGAGCAGTTCTTC. Drawing the rest from reference TRBV5-1 and TRBJ2-1, the complete variable domain is KAGVTQTPRYLIKTRGQQVTLSCSPISGHRSVSWYQQTPGQGLQFLFEYFSETQRNKGNFPGRFSGRQFSNSRSEMNVSTLELGDSALYLCASSGRGQSSYNEQFFGPGTRLTVL.

This clone was counted once. The V gene is TRBV5-1, the J gene TRBJ2-2; 7 nucleotides line up with TRBD1. There are 15 residues in the CDR3. The J segment lost 4 bases and the V segment lost 3 bases, leaving 6 bases of the junction unmatched. Germline loops: CDR1 SGHRS, CDR2 YFSETQ. The CDR3 is CASSSWPGGTGELFF. CDR3 DNA: TGCGCCAGCAGCTCCTGGCCAGGGGGCACCGGGGAGCTGTTTTTT.

J is TRBJ2-5 and V is TRBV9, with 7 positions matching TRBD1. The J call may be wrong; the DNA end is better matched by TRBJ2-7. There are 15 residues in the CDR3. Per germline, CDR1 SGDLS and CDR2 YYNGEE. CDR3 coding DNA: TGTGCCAGCAGCCCAGTCGGGACAGCTGCCTACGAGCAGTACTTC. Translation: CASSPVGTAAYEQYF.

The gene calls are TRBV7-3 and TRBJ2-1; a possible D gene is TRBD2 (5 bases). CDR1 is SGHTA, CDR2 FQGTGA, per germline. Trimming removed 3 bases at V and 7 bases at J, with 10 bases between. CDR3 length: 13 amino acids. The CDR3 sequence is CASSFTGLNEQFF. The DNA of the CDR3 is TGTGCCAGCAGCTTTACGGGGTTAAATGAGCAGTTCTTC.

This sequence joins TRBV5-1 and TRBJ1-2; no clear D gene. Germline V gives CDR1 SGHRS, CDR2 YFSETQ. The germline V and J ends were trimmed by 0 bases and 4 bases, with 13 bases remaining between them. This CDR3 is built from 15 residues. CDR3 sequence: CASSLGTTQSYGYTF. The DNA of the CDR3 is TGCGCCAGCAGCTTGGGAACGACACAATCCTATGGCTACACCTTC.

This clone was recorded once. The chain is built from TRBV10-3 and TRBJ1-2; tentative D call: TRBD1 (5 bases). Trimming cost V 4 bases and J 6 bases, with 18 bases left between them. In germline, CDR1 is ENHRY, CDR2 SYGVKD. The CDR3 contains 15 residues. DNA for the CDR3: TGTGCCATCAGTGGCCAACAAGGCGGGGCTCATGGCTACACCTTC. Amino acids: CAISGQQGGAHGYTF.

This clone has more than one count but fewer than ten. The chain has TRBV18 and TRBJ1-1, with D possibly TRBD1 on 5 matching bases. Deletions cut 2 bases from V and 5 bases from J, with 12 bases between. CDR3 length: 14 residues. CDR1 KGHSH and CDR2 LQKENI come from the germline V gene. The CDR3 loop is CASSPVRGWTEAFF. CDR3 coding DNA: TGTGCCAGCTCACCAGTAAGGGGATGGACTGAAGCTTTCTTT. Variable domain in full (rest from reference TRBV18 and TRBJ1-1): NAGVMQNPRHLVRRRGQEARLRCSPMKGHSHVYWYRQLPEEGLKFMVYLQKENIIDESGMPKERFSAEFPKEGPSILRIQQVVRGDSAAYFCASSPVRGWTEAFFGQGTRLTVV.

The chain uses TRBV10-3 and TRBJ1-2, with a weak D call TRBD1 (5 bases). The CDR3 loop spans 14 amino acids. Deletions cut 3 bases from V and 4 bases from J, with 12 bases between. Germline CDR1 and CDR2: ENHRY and SYGVKD. This chain's CDR3 is CAISEPTASYGYTF. The CDR3 DNA is TGTGCCATCAGTGAACCGACAGCAAGCTATGGCTACACCTTC.

As regards this clone: The germline gene is not matched at one end of the junction; a read error may be the cause. The V call is TRBV7-9, the J call TRBJ1-2, with D unclear. Germline CDR1 and CDR2: SEHNR and FQNEAQ (reference sequence). The CDR3 contains 12 residues. The CDR3 DNA follows: TGTACCAGCAGCTTAGATCGGAGAGGCTACACCTTC. Protein: CTSSLDRRGYTF.

There are a few counts of this clone. V gene TRBV27 combines with J gene TRBJ1-6; unclear D gene. The germline gives CDR1 MNHEY, CDR2 SMNVEV (reference sequence). There are 14 residues in the CDR3. V was clipped by 2 bases and J by 8 bases, with 10 bases between them. CDR3 in DNA: TGTGCCAGCAGTTTAGTCACAGCTGATTCACCCCTCCACTTT. Translating it yields CASSLVTADSPLHF.